The 16 T cell receptor beta chains below all came from one sample that was sequenced in a study of blood T cell repertoires in COVID-19. Assay used: immunoSEQ multiplex PCR; TCRdb lists only in-frame clones, some missing. The sample has about 40,000 clones; 88% are singletons. Sequencing was performed on peripheral blood. These receptors were collected from a human donor in a cohort sampled during active COVID-19.

This clone was observed a single time. The chain uses TRBV3-1 (or the pseudogene TRBV3-2) and TRBJ2-2, with D possibly matching TRBD1 (6 bases). This CDR3 is 17 amino acids long. Germline V gene data show CDR1 as LGHDT and CDR2 as YNNKEL (reference sequence). The V gene lost 0 bases and the J gene lost 4 bases, with 15 bases spanning the gap. Written as DNA, the CDR3 is TGTGCCAGCAGCCAAGATGGACAGTCTCTTGCCACCGGGGAGCTGTTTTTT. Protein product: CASSQDGQSLATGELFF.

This chain uses TRBV5-1 with TRBJ2-3; 9 bases match TRBD2. The trim removed 4 bases at V and 4 bases at J, leaving 10 bases unmatched. Germline V gene data show CDR1 as SGHRS and CDR2 as YFSETQ. The CDR3 has 16 amino acids. The CDR3 region has the DNA TGCGCCAGCAGCACCTATAGCGGGAGAAGGTCAGATACGCAGTATTTT. Its protein product is CASSTYSGRRSDTQYF. The full variable domain, completed using reference TRBV5-1 and TRBJ2-3, is KAGVTQTPRYLIKTRGQQVTLSCSPISGHRSVSWYQQTPGQGLQFLFEYFSETQRNKGNFPGRFSGRQFSNSRSEMNVSTLELGDSALYLCASSTYSGRRSDTQYFGPGTRLTVL.

The chain employs TRBV5-6 and TRBJ1-2; D possibly corresponds to TRBD1 (6 bases). V lost 1 base, J lost 4 bases, and 11 bases lay in between. Germline V lookup: CDR1 SGHDT, CDR2 YYEEEE. The CDR3 runs to 14 residues. The CDR3: CASSLNTGTYGYTF. The CDR3 DNA sequence: TGTGCCAGCAGCTTGAATACAGGGACCTATGGCTACACCTTC. Using reference TRBV5-6 and TRBJ1-2 for the parts outside the CDR3, the full variable domain is DAGVTQSPTHLIKTRGQQVTLRCSPKSGHDTVSWYQQALGQGPQFIFQYYEEEERQRGNFPDRFSGHQFPNYSSELNVNALLLGDSALYLCASSLNTGTYGYTFGSGTRLTVV.

The J gene is TRBJ2-3, the V gene TRBV18; TRBD2 agrees at 8 bases. V shed 2 bases, J shed 2 bases, and the junction held 6 bases outside the gene matches. CDR3 size: 16 residues. Germline V gene sequence: CDR1 KGHSH, CDR2 LQKENI. The CDR3 protein is CASSPAAGDYTDTQYF. CDR3 bases: TGTGCCAGCTCACCAGCAGCGGGGGACTACACAGATACGCAGTATTTT.

The rearrangement joins TRBV7-2 to TRBJ1-3; D gene ambiguous. V was shortened by 2 bases and J by 0 bases, with 11 bases between the two germline ends. Germline V lookup: CDR1 SGHTA, CDR2 FQGNSA. The CDR3 runs to 16 residues. The CDR3: CASSLTRSYSGNTIYF. DNA for the CDR3: TGTGCCAGCAGCTTAACGCGGAGCTACTCTGGAAACACCATATATTTT.

The chain has TRBV28 and TRBJ1-3; D perhaps matches TRBD1 (6 bases). Deletions cut 6 bases from V and 0 bases from J, with 12 bases between. The CDR3 is 15 residues long. Germline V gives CDR1 MDHEN, CDR2 SYDVKM. The CDR3 sequence is CASSRQVRSGNTIYF. CDR3 nucleotide sequence: TGTGCCAGCAGCCGACAGGTACGCTCTGGAAACACCATATATTTT.

The chain links TRBV5-1 to TRBJ1-1; D gene ambiguous. V lost 5 bases and J 1 base, leaving 18 bases between the germline ends. Germline-derived CDR1 and CDR2 are SGHRS and YFSETQ. This CDR3 has 16 amino acids. The CDR3 here is CASRGVIGEGNTEAFF. The CDR3 region has the DNA TGCGCCAGCAGAGGAGTAATTGGTGAAGGGAACACTGAAGCTTTCTTT.

This chain joins TRBV14 and TRBJ1-5, with unresolved D. Germline CDR1 reads SGHDN; CDR2 reads FVKESK. The CDR3 runs to 15 residues. V was trimmed by 3 bases and J by 5 bases, leaving 14 bases between them. CDR3 residues: CASSHSGVEDQPQHF. CDR3 DNA: TGTGCCAGCAGCCACTCGGGAGTTGAAGATCAGCCCCAGCATTTT.

The chain joins TRBV5-4 to TRBJ1-1; D gene ambiguous. This CDR3 has 14 residues. With 2 bases removed from V and 1 base from J, the gap between germline ends came to 9 bases. Per germline, CDR1 SGHNT and CDR2 YYREEE (reference sequence). Here the CDR3 reads CASSFGLSNTEAFF. CDR3 DNA sequence: TGTGCCAGCAGCTTTGGTCTATCGAACACTGAAGCTTTCTTT.

The rearrangement uses TRBV29-1 and TRBJ2-1, with TRBD2 identical over 8 bases. Germline loops: CDR1 SQVTM, CDR2 ANQGSEA. The length of the CDR3 is 12 residues. Losses at the gene ends were 5 bases for V and 6 bases for J; bases not matched to a gene: 3. The CDR3 loop is CSVRLAGNEQFF. The DNA of the CDR3 is TGCAGCGTTCGGCTAGCGGGCAATGAGCAGTTCTTC.

The CDR3 DNA reads TGTGCCTCTTCCGGAGGGTTTAGCGGGAGAACAGATACGCAGTATTTT. This translates into CASSGGFSGRTDTQYF. This chain uses TRBV10-3 with TRBJ2-3; 9 bases fit TRBD2. The CDR3 is made up of 16 amino acids. With V trimmed by 11 bases and J by 3 bases, 15 bases remained unmatched. Looked up from germline, CDR1 is ENHRY and CDR2 is SYGVKD.

V is TRBV19 and J is TRBJ2-7, with 12 bases that match TRBD2. With V trimmed by 10 bases and J by 3 bases, 7 bases remained unmatched. The length of the CDR3 is 14 residues. The germline CDR1 and CDR2 sequences are LNHDA and SQIVND (reference sequence). CDR3 coding DNA: TGTGCCACCGGACGGACTAGCGGGAACTACGAGCAGTACTTC. Translating gives CATGRTSGNYEQYF.

The CDR3 DNA is TGTGCCAGCAGCTTATTACCGGGACAGCGAGGAACAGATACGCAGTATTTT. It is translated as CASSLLPGQRGTDTQYF. The V gene is TRBV7-3, the J gene TRBJ2-3, with 7 bases identical to TRBD1. The length of the CDR3 is 17 residues. Germline assignment: CDR1 SGHTA and CDR2 FQGTGA. Losses at the gene ends were 2 bases for V and 3 bases for J; bases not matched to a gene: 11.

The rearrangement joins TRBV11-2 to TRBJ1-1, with TRBD1 matching over 9 bases. The V gene's germline CDR1 is SGHAT and CDR2 FQNNGV. The CDR3 sequence is 15 residues long. V lost 4 bases and J lost 8; bases outside the gene matches: 11. CDR3 in DNA: TGTGCCAGCAGCTCCGCGGGACAGGGAGTATGGGAAGCTTTCTTT. Translated: CASSSAGQGVWEAFF.

J is TRBJ1-2 and V is TRBV9; the match to TRBD1 covers 7 bases. Germline V lookup: CDR1 SGDLS, CDR2 YYNGEE. This CDR3 is built from 13 residues. Trimming took 5 bases from V and 7 from J; bases not matched to a gene: 8. CDR3 protein: CASRATGVGGYTF. As DNA, the CDR3 is TGTGCCAGCAGAGCCACAGGGGTGGGTGGCTACACCTTC.

This clone has only one observation. J is TRBJ2-3 and V is TRBV5-4; possibly TRBD2 for D (5 bases). The CDR3 covers 12 residues. Germline loops: CDR1 SGHNT, CDR2 YYREEE (reference sequence). V lost 4 bases and J 11 bases, leaving 14 bases between the germline ends. The CDR3 loop reads CASSPRGEVQYF. The DNA of the CDR3 is TGTGCCAGCAGCCCCCGGGGTGAGGTGCAGTATTTT.